The 16 T cell receptor beta chains below all came from one sample that was sequenced in a study of T cell repertoires in cytomegalovirus infection. Via MiXCR, TCRdb re-called the reads, giving one row per CDR3 protein. The sample records roughly 500,000 distinct CDR3 sequences, 16% being singletons. Sequences were obtained from CD8+ T cells from PBMCs. These receptors were obtained from a human donor in good health (CMV status not recorded). Some clones in this sample may be carry-over from other donors' samples.

This clonotype came up many times. The genes are TRBV7-9 and TRBJ2-1; the D call may be TRBD1 or TRBD2 (5 bases each). Trimming shortened V by 1 base and J by 3 bases, and 10 bases separated the two germline ends. This CDR3 is built from 15 residues. Germline values: CDR1 SEHNR, CDR2 FQNEAQ (reference sequence). Written as DNA, the CDR3 is TGTGCCAGCAGCTTAGGAGAGGGGAGCTACAATGAGCAGTTCTTC. Encoded protein: CASSLGEGSYNEQFF.

CDR3 DNA: TGTGCCAGCAGTCAGGACAGGCCAAGTACCGGGGAGCTGTTTTTT. It translates to CASSQDRPSTGELFF. This chain connects TRBV27 to TRBJ2-2, with 7 bases that match TRBD1. J gave up 5 bases and V 5 bases, and 8 bases lay outside the gene matches. The CDR3 loop spans 15 amino acids. The germline V gene encodes CDR1 MNHEY and CDR2 SMNVEV (reference sequence).

This clonotype appeared many times. The V call is TRBV7-2, the J call TRBJ2-5, with D perhaps matching TRBD1 (6 bases). V was shortened by 1 base and J by 5 bases, with 14 bases between the two germline ends. The CDR3 loop spans 15 amino acids. Germline assignment: CDR1 SGHTA and CDR2 FQGNSA. The CDR3 DNA is TGTGCCAGCAGCTTAGGCAACAGGGTAACGGAGACCCAGTACTTC. Its protein is CASSLGNRVTETQYF.

In its sample, this clonotype was seen a few times. The chain recombines TRBV19 with TRBJ1-6, with D perhaps matching TRBD1 (5 bases). The V end was cut by 2 bases, the J end by 4 bases, with 9 bases between. This CDR3 has 15 residues. Per the germline V gene, CDR1 is LNHDA and CDR2 is SQIVND (reference sequence). CDR3 residues: CASSITGTYNSPLHF. CDR3 DNA sequence: TGTGCCAGTAGTATAACCGGGACTTATAATTCACCCCTCCACTTT. The full variable domain, rest sourced from reference TRBV19 and TRBJ1-6, is DGGITQSPKYLFRKEGQNVTLSCEQNLNHDAMYWYRQDPGQGLRLIYYSQIVNDFQKGDIAEGYSVSREKKESFPLTVTSAQKNPTAFYLCASSITGTYNSPLHFGNGTRLTVT.

Ten or more counts support this clonotype. The J gene is TRBJ2-3, the V gene TRBV2, with 8 bases that match TRBD2. V was pared by 2 bases and J by 2 bases, with 6 bases of the junction left unmatched. This CDR3 is built from 16 residues. The germline V gene has CDR1 SNHLY and CDR2 FYNNEI. The CDR3 nucleotides are TGTGCCAGCAGTGAACTGGCGGGGGGAATCACAGATACGCAGTATTTT. Amino acid sequence: CASSELAGGITDTQYF.

This clonotype has at least ten counts. The chain employs TRBV12-3 or TRBV12-4 and TRBJ2-1; 10 bases are a match to TRBD2. The ends lost 2 bases at V and 8 bases at J; junction bases unmatched: 3. This CDR3 has 14 amino acids. The DNA of the CDR3 is TGTGCCAGCAGTTTAATAGCGGGGGGACATGAGCAGTTCTTC. This codes for CASSLIAGGHEQFF.

This clonotype was seen ten or more times. This rearrangement joins TRBV4-1 to TRBJ2-5; a weak D match, TRBD1 (6 bases). Trimming took off 3 bases at V and 3 bases at J, with 14 bases between the two ends. CDR1 and CDR2 from the germline V gene are MGHRA and YSYEKL. This CDR3 has 15 residues. This CDR3 reads CASSHRWGLKETQYF. CDR3 coding DNA: TGCGCCAGCAGCCACAGATGGGGGCTAAAAGAGACCCAGTACTTC.

V usage is TRBV5-5 and J usage is TRBJ1-6; D is perhaps TRBD1 (5 bases). Deletions cut 0 bases from V and 0 bases from J, with 10 bases between. CDR3 length: 17 amino acids. In germline, CDR1 is SGHKS, CDR2 YYEKEE (reference sequence). The CDR3 DNA follows: TGTGCCAGCAGCTTGGAAGGGGCCCTCTCCTATAATTCACCCCTCCACTTT. Translation: CASSLEGALSYNSPLHF.

In nucleotides, the CDR3 is TGTGCCAGCTCACCGGCAGACCGAGGGGGCTACAATGAGCAGTTCTTC. It is translated as CASSPADRGGYNEQFF. V usage is TRBV18 and J usage is TRBJ2-1, with D tentatively TRBD1 (6 bases). Germline V gives CDR1 KGHSH, CDR2 LQKENI. The ends were cut back, 3 bases at V and 3 bases at J, with 15 bases in the middle. CDR3 length equals 16 residues.

This clonotype was counted ten times or more. This rearrangement joins TRBV6-5 to TRBJ2-7; weak D call: TRBD2 (5 bases). Trimming shortened V by 1 base and J by 6 bases, and 16 bases separated the two germline ends. CDR1 and CDR2 (germline): MNHEY, SVGAGI. This CDR3 is built from 15 residues. The CDR3 nucleotides are TGTGCCAGCAGTTACTACAGTGGGCCGGCGGGCGAGCAGTACTTC. Residues: CASSYYSGPAGEQYF.

The rearrangement joins TRBV29-1 to TRBJ2-2, with D possibly TRBD1 on 6 matching bases. The germline V gene has CDR1 SQVTM and CDR2 ANQGSEA. The V end was cut by 6 bases, the J end by 4 bases, with 21 bases between. The CDR3 has 16 amino acids. CDR3 DNA: TGCAGCGTCCAAAGGGGGTTAAAGGAACCCACCGGGGAGCTGTTTTTT. It encodes CSVQRGLKEPTGELFF.

This clonotype appeared many times. The rearrangement joins TRBV7-9 to TRBJ2-2; D gene ambiguous. CDR1 and CDR2 (germline): SEHNR, FQNEAQ (reference sequence). The CDR3 contains 14 residues. V was shortened by 1 base and J by 1 base, with 4 bases between the two germline ends. The CDR3 spells CASSLVLNTGELFF. CDR3 DNA: TGTGCCAGCAGCTTAGTTTTGAACACCGGGGAGCTGTTTTTT.

The chain uses TRBV13 and TRBJ1-1; D call uncertain. Germline V gives CDR1 PRHDT, CDR2 FYEKMQ (reference sequence). The CDR3 covers 12 residues. V lost 5 bases and J 7 bases, leaving 11 bases between the germline ends. The CDR3 nucleotides read TGTGCCAGCAGCCTACTCAGAAGTGAAGCTTTCTTT. Amino acids: CASSLLRSEAFF.

To note about this clonotype: The junction shows a germline mismatch at one end, possibly a read error. V and J are TRBV24-1 and TRBJ2-1; D is possibly TRBD1 (6 bases). This CDR3 contains 14 residues. The germline CDR1 and CDR2 sequences are KGHDR and SFDVKD. CDR3 in amino acids: CATSDLQGSNVQFF. The CDR3 region has the DNA TGTGCCACCAGTGATTTGCAGGGGAGCAATGTGCAGTTCTTC.

This clonotype turned up a few times. The chain couples TRBV20-1 to TRBJ2-3, with 10 bases lining up with TRBD2. The CDR3 loop spans 15 amino acids. CDR1 and CDR2 (germline): DFQATT, SNEGSKA (reference sequence). The V gene end was trimmed by 0 bases and the J gene end by 7 bases; junction bases not matched to a gene: 7. CDR3 nucleotides: TGCAGTGCTAGAGACGAAGCGGGGGGGCCTTATACGCAGTATTTT. Translating gives CSARDEAGGPYTQYF.

The V and J genes are TRBV27 and TRBJ2-1, with D possibly being TRBD2 (6 bases). CDR1 is MNHEY, CDR2 SMNVEV, per germline (reference sequence). V was cut by 1 base and J by 6 bases, with 7 bases left in between. The CDR3 contains 13 residues. In DNA form, the CDR3 reads TGTGCCAGCAGTTTATTTAGCGGCAATGAGCAGTTCTTC. Its translation: CASSLFSGNEQFF.